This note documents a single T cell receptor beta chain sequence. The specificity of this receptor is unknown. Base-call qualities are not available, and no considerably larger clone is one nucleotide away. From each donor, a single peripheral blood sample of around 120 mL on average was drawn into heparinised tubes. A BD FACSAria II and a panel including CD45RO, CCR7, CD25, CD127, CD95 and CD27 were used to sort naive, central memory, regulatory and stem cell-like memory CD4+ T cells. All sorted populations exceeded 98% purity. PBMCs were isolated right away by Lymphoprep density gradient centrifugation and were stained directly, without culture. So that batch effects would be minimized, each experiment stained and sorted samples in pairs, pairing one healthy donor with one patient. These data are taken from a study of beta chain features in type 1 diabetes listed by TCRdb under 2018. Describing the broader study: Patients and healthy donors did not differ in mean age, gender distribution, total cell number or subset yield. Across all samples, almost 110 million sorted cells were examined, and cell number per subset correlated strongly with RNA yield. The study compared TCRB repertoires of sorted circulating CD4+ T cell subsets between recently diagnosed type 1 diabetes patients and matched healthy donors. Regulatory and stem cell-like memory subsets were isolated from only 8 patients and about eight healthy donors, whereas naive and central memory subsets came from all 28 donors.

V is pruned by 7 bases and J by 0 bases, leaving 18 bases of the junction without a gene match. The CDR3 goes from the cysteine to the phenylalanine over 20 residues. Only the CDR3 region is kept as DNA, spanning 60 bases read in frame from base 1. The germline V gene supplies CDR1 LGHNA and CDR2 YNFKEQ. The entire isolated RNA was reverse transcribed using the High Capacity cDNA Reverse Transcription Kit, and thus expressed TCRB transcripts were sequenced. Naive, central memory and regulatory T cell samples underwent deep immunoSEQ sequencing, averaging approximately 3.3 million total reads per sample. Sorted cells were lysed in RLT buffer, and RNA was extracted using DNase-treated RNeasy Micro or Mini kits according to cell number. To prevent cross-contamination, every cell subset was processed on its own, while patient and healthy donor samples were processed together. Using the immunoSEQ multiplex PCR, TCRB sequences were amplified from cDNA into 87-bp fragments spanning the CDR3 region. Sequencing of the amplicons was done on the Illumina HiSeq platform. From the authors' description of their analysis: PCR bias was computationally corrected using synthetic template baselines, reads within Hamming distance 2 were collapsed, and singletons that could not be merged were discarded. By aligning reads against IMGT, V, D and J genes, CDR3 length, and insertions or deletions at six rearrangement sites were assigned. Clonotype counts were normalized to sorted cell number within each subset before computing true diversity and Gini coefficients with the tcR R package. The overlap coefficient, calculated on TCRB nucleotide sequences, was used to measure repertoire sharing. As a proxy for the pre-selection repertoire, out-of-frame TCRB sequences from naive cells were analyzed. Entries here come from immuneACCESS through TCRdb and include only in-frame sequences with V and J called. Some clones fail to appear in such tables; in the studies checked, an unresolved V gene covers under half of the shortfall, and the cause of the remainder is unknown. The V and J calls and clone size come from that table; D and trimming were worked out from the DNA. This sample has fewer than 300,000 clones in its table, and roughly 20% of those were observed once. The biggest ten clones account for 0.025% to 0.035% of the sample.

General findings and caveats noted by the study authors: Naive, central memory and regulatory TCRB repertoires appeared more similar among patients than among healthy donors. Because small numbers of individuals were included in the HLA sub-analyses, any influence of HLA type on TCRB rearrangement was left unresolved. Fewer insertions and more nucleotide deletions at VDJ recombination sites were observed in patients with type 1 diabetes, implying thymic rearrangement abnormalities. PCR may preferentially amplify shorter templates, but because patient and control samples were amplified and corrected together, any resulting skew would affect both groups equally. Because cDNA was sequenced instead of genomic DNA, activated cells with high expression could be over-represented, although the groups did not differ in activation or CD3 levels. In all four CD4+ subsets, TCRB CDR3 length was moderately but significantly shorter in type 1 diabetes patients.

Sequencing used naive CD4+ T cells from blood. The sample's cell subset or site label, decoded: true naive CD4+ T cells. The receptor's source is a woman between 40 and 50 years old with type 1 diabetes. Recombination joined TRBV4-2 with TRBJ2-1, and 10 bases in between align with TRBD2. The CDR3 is CASTSIAGGSDWSSYNEQFF. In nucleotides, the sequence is TGTGCCAGCACAAGCATAGCGGGAGGATCCGATTGGAGCTCCTACAATGAGCAGTTCTTC.